This T cell receptor beta chain was sequenced in a study of T cells in Graves' hyperthyroidism and ophthalmopathy. Study-wide results and limits: The majority of expanded thyroid clonotypes above 0.001 also appeared in blood.

Each 10 ml fresh peripheral blood draw supplied the PBMCs. There are 15 residues in the CDR3. CDR1 is SEHNR and CDR2 is FQNEAQ in the germline V gene (reference sequence). Deletions cut 5 bases from V and 7 bases from J, with 18 bases between. This clonotype has ten or more counts. Antigen unknown. TCR beta CDR3 sequences were amplified from RNA transcripts. Carried out on the TCR CDR3, a first-round RT-PCR used the HTBI primer set. TCRdb re-called the multiplex PCR reads with MiXCR, one entry per CDR3 protein. The sample lists 550,000 to 600,000 distinct CDR3 sequences, 12% to 15% occurring once. This receptor was taken from a woman between 18 and 29 years old with Graves' ophthalmopathy. The chain has TRBV7-9 and TRBJ1-5; D is unresolved. Sequencing used blood. This CDR3 reads CASSPEKGRRQPQHF. CDR3 sequence (DNA): TGTGCCAGCAGCCCAGAAAAGGGAAGAAGGCAGCCCCAGCATTTT.